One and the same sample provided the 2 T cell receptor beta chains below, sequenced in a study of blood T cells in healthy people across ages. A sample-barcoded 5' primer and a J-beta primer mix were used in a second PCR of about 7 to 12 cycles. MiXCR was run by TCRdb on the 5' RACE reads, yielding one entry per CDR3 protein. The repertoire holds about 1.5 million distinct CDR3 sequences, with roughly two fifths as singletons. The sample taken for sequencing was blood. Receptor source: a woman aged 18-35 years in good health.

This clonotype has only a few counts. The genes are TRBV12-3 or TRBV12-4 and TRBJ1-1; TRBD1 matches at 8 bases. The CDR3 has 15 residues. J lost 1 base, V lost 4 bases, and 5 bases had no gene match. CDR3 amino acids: CASSSRTGQNTEAFF. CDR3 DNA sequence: TGTGCCAGCAGTTCGCGGACAGGGCAGAACACTGAAGCTTTCTTT.

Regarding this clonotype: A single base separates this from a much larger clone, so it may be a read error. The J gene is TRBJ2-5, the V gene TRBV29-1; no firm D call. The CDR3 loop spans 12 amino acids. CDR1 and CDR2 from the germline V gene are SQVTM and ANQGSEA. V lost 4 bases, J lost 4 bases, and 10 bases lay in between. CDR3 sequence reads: CSVAGPPETQYF. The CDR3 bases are TGCAGCGTTGCCGGTCCCCCAGAGACCCAGTACTTC.